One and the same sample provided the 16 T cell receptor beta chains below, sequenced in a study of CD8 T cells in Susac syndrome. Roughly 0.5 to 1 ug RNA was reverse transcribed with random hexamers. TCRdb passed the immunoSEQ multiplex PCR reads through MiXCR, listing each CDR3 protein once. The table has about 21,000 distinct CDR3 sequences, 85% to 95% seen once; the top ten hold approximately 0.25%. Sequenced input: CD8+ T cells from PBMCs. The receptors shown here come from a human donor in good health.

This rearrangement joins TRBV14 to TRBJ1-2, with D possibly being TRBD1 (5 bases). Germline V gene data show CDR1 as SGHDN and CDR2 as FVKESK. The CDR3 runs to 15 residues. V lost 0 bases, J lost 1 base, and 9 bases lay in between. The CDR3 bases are TGTGCCAGCAGCCAAGATCGGGGGATTAACTATGGCTACACCTTC. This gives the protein CASSQDRGINYGYTF. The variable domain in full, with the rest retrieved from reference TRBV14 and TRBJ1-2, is EAGVTQFPSHSVIEKGQTVTLRCDPISGHDNLYWYRRVMGKEIKFLLHFVKESKQDESGMPNNRFLAERTGGTYSTLKVQPAELEDSGVYFCASSQDRGINYGYTFGSGTRLTVV.

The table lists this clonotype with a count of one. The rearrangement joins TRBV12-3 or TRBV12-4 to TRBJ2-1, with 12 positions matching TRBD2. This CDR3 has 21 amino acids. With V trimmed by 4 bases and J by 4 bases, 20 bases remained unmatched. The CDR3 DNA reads TGTGCCAGCAGTTATACTAGCGGGGGGATCGAGAATACCTTCTTATACAATGAGCAGTTCTTC. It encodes CASSYTSGGIENTFLYNEQFF.

CDR3 protein: CASSFTSGGHNEQFF. The CDR3 coding sequence is TGTGCCAGCAGTTTTACCAGCGGGGGGCACAATGAGCAGTTCTTC. The rearrangement uses TRBV12-3 or TRBV12-4 and TRBJ2-1; TRBD2 agrees at 9 bases. The junction had 5 bases not matched to a gene; V was cut back by 3 bases and J by 5 bases. The length of the CDR3 is 15 residues.

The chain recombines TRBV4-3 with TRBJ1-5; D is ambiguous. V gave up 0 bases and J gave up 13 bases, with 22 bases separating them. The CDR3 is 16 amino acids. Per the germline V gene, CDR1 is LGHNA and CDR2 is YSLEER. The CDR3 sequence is CASSQDWAQRNQAQHF. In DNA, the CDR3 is TGCGCCAGCAGCCAAGATTGGGCACAGAGGAATCAGGCGCAGCATTTT.

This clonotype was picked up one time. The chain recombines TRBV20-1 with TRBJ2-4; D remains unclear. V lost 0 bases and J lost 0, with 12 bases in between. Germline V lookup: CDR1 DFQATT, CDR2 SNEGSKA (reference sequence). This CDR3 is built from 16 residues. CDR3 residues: CSARDLEGLAKNIQYF. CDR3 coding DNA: TGCAGTGCTAGAGATTTAGAAGGCTTAGCCAAAAACATTCAGTACTTC.

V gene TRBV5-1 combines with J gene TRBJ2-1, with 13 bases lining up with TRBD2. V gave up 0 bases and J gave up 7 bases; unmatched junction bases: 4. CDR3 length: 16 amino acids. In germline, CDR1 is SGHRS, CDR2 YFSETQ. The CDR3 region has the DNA TGCGCCAGCAGCTTGGCGGGACTAGCGGGGTATAATGAGCAGTTCTTC. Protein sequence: CASSLAGLAGYNEQFF.

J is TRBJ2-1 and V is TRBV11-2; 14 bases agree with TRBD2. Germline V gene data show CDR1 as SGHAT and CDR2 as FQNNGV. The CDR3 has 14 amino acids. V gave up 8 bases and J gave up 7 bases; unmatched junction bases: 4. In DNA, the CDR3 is TGTGCCAGCTGGGGACTAGCGGGGGCTAATGAGCAGTTCTTC. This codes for CASWGLAGANEQFF.

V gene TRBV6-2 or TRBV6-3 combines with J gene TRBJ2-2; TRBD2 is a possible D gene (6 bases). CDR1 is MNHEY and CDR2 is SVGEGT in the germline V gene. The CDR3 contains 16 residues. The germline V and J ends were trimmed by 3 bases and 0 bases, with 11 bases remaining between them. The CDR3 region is CASSYLPGANTGELFF. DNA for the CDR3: TGTGCCAGCAGTTATCTACCGGGGGCGAACACCGGGGAGCTGTTTTTT.

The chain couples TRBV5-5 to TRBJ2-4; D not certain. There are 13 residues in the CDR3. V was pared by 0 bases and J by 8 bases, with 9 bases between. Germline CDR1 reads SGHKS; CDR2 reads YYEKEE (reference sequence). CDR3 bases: TGTGCCAGCAGCTTGGGTTGGGTGGACATTCAGTACTTC. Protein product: CASSLGWVDIQYF.

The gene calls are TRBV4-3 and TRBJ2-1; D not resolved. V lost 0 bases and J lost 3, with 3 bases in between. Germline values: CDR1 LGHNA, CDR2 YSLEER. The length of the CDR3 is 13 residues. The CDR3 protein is CASSQEDYNEQFF. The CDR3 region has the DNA TGCGCCAGCAGCCAAGAGGACTACAATGAGCAGTTCTTC.

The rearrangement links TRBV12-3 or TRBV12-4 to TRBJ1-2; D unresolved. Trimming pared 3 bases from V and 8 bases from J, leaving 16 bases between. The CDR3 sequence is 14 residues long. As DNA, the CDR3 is TGTGCCAGCAGTTTGGGATCTCCCCCGAGGGGCTACACCTTC. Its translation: CASSLGSPPRGYTF.

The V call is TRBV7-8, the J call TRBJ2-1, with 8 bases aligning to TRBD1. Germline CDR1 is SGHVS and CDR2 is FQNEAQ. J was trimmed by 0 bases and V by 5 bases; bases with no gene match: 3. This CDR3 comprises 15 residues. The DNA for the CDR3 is TGTGCCAGCAGCCATGACAGGGGCTCCTACAATGAGCAGTTCTTC. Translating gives CASSHDRGSYNEQFF.

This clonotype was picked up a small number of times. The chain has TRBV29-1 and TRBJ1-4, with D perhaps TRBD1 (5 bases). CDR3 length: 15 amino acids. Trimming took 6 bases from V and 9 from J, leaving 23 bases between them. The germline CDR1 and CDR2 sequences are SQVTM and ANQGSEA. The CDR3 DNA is TGCAGCGTCCGACATCGGGGGAAAAAAAGGAAAAAACTGTTTTTT. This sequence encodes CSVRHRGKKRKKLFF.

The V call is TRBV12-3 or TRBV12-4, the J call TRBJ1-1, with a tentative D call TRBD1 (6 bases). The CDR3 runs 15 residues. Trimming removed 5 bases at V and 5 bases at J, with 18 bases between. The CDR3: CASSPLQGSETEAFF. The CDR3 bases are TGTGCCAGCAGTCCTCTACAGGGATCCGAAACTGAAGCTTTCTTT.

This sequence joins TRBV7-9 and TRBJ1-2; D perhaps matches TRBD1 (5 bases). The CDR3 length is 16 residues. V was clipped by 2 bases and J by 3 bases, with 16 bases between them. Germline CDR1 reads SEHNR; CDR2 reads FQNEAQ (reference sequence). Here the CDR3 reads CASSLPQEGTDYGYTF. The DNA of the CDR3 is TGTGCCAGCAGCTTACCACAAGAAGGGACCGACTATGGCTACACCTTC.

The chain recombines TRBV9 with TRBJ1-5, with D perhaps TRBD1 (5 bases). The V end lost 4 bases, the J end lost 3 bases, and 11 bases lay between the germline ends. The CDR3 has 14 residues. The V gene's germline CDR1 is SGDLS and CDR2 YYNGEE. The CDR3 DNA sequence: TGTGCCAGCAGCCAAGGGGCCACCAATCAGCCCCAGCATTTT. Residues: CASSQGATNQPQHF.